This TCR beta chain was recorded in a study of OX40 agonist ivuxolimab in advanced cancers. This CDR3 contains 16 residues. The V segment lost 3 bases and the J segment 7 bases; nucleotides outside the gene matches: 11. CDR1 is SGHRS and CDR2 is YFSETQ in the germline V gene. Here immunoSEQ multiplex PCR was the method, and the copy in TCRdb shows in-frame clones only, minus some. Of 47,000 or so clones detected, 85% to 90% appear once; the ten largest clones hold roughly 10%. The rearrangement uses TRBV5-1 and TRBJ1-5, with 9 bases aligning to TRBD1. The sequencing used CD4+ or CD8+ T cells sorted from blood, collected in a trial of the OX40 agonist ivuxolimab. This sequence originates from an adult with an advanced solid tumor such as melanoma, head and neck, liver or kidney cancer. The CDR3 region is CASSYIPTGGKQPQHF. For the CDR3, the DNA is TGCGCCAGCAGCTATATTCCGACAGGGGGAAAACAGCCCCAGCATTTT. Complete variable domain (other parts from reference TRBV5-1 and TRBJ1-5): KAGVTQTPRYLIKTRGQQVTLSCSPISGHRSVSWYQQTPGQGLQFLFEYFSETQRNKGNFPGRFSGRQFSNSRSEMNVSTLELGDSALYLCASSYIPTGGKQPQHFGDGTRLSIL.